This T cell receptor beta chain was observed in a study of shared clonotypes between healthy human individuals. Per the germline V gene, CDR1 is SNHLY and CDR2 is FYNNEI. The trim removed 8 bases at V and 4 bases at J, leaving 6 bases unmatched. The CDR3 is made up of 14 amino acids. Clones were read by immunoSEQ multiplex PCR, and TCRdb kept only the in-frame ones, dropping some. The sample carries approximately 2.3 million clones, approximately 95% recorded once. The receptor's source is a man between 18 and 29 years old in good health. Some clones in this sample may be carry-over from other donors' samples. The sequenced material came from naive CD4+ T cells from PBMCs. Subset in this sample: CD45RA+ positively selected. This rearrangement joins TRBV2 to TRBJ2-1; 9 bases are shared with TRBD2. Here the CDR3 reads CASLRLAAYNEQFF. The DNA of the CDR3 is TGTGCCAGCCTCCGACTAGCGGCTTACAATGAGCAGTTCTTC.